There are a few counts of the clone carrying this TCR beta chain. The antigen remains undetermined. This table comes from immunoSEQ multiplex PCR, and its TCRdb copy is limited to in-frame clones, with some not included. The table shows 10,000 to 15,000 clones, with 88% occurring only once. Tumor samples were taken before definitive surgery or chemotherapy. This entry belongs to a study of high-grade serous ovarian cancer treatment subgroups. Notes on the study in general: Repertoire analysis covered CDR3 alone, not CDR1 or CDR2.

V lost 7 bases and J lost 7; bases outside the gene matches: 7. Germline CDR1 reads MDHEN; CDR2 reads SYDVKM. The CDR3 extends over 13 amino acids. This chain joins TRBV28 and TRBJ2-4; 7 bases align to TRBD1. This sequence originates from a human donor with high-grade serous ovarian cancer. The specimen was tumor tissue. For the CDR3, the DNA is TGTGCCAGCACTTTGGACAGGAGGAACATTCAGTACTTC. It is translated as CASTLDRRNIQYF.